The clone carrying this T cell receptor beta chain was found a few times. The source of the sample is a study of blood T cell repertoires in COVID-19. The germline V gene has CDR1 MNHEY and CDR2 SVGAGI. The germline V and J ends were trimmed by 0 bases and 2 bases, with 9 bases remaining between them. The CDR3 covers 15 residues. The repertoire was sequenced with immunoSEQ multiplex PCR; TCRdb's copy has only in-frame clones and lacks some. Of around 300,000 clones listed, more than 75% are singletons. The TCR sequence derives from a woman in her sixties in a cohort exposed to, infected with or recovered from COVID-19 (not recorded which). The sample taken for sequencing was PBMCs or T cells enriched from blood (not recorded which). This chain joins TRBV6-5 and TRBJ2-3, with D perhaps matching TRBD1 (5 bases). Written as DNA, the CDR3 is TGTGCCAGCAGTTACTCTAGACAGCCCACAGATACGCAGTATTTT. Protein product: CASSYSRQPTDTQYF.